Listed below are T cell receptor beta chains from one sample, sequenced in a study of T cell responses to AZD1222 COVID-19 vaccine. Only in-frame clones appear in the TCRdb table, and some are missing; sequencing was by immunoSEQ multiplex PCR. The sample yields about 120,000 clones, around 90% seen once. Sequences were derived from peripheral blood, sampled 28 days after the second AZD1222 dose. The receptor source for this set is an adult who received the AZD1222 COVID-19 vaccine. Both conserved end residues are part of each CDR3. A D gene is named only where the DNA matches it firmly. Where a row states a size, it is once, few, many or the class of an expanded clone; other rows omit it.

j_call | v_call | d_call | clone_size | cdr3_nt | cdr3_aa
TRBJ2-2 | TRBV18 | . | . | TGTGCCAGCTCATCGACAGGTGCCGCGGGCGGGGAGCTGTTTTTT | CASSSTGAAGGELFF
TRBJ2-1 | TRBV10-3 | TRBD2 | once | TGTGCCATCAGTGATCTAGGACTAGCGGGGAATGAGCAGTTCTTC | CAISDLGLAGNEQFF
TRBJ2-7 | TRBV3-1/TRBV3-2 | . | . | TGTGCCAGCAGCCAAGGCGACGGAGCCTACGAGCAGTACTTC | CASSQGDGAYEQYF
TRBJ1-5 | TRBV11-3 | . | . | TGTGCCAGCAGCTTGGGACCCAATCAGCCCCAGCATTTT | CASSLGPNQPQHF
TRBJ2-7 | TRBV7-3 | . | . | TGTGCCAGCAGCTTAGGAGGTGGCAGCCCCTACGAGCAGTACTTC | CASSLGGGSPYEQYF
TRBJ2-1 | TRBV6-2/TRBV6-3 | TRBD2 | . | TGTGCCAGCAGTGGGACCCGGGGAGGGTTCCACAATGAGCAGTTCTTC | CASSGTRGGFHNEQFF
TRBJ1-2 | TRBV30 | . | . | TGTGCCTGGATGGGAGGCAAGGGCTACACCTTC | CAWMGGKGYTF
TRBJ2-7 | TRBV6-4 | . | once | TGTGCCAGCAGTGACTCCAACGTGGTCTCCTACGAGCAGTACTTC | CASSDSNVVSYEQYF
TRBJ2-3 | TRBV10-1 | TRBD1 | . | TGCGCCAGCAGGGTACAGGGGGCCTTCCCTTGCACAGATACGCAGTATTTT | CASRVQGAFPCTDTQYF
TRBJ2-3 | TRBV6-5 | TRBD1 | . | TGTGCCAGCAACCCACAGGGGCGAGGCGCAGATACGCAGTATTTT | CASNPQGRGADTQYF
TRBJ1-2 | TRBV7-2 | TRBD1 | . | TGTGCCAGCAGCCTTAACAGGGGTGACTATGGCTACACCTTC | CASSLNRGDYGYTF
TRBJ2-7 | TRBV7-9 | TRBD1 | . | TGTGCCAGCAGCTCCCTTCCTGGACAGGTCTCCTACGAGCAGTACTTC | CASSSLPGQVSYEQYF
TRBJ2-7 | TRBV20-1 | TRBD2 | . | TGCAGTGCTAGTGGGTTACGACTAGCCGAGCAGTACTTC | CSASGLRLAEQYF
TRBJ1-5 | TRBV4-2 | . | few | TGTGCCAGCAGCCAAGGGTGGGAGGGCCCCCAGCCCCAGCATTTT | CASSQGWEGPQPQHF
TRBJ2-1 | TRBV15 | . | . | TGTGCCACGGAAGGATACAATGAGCAGTTCTTC | CATEGYNEQFF